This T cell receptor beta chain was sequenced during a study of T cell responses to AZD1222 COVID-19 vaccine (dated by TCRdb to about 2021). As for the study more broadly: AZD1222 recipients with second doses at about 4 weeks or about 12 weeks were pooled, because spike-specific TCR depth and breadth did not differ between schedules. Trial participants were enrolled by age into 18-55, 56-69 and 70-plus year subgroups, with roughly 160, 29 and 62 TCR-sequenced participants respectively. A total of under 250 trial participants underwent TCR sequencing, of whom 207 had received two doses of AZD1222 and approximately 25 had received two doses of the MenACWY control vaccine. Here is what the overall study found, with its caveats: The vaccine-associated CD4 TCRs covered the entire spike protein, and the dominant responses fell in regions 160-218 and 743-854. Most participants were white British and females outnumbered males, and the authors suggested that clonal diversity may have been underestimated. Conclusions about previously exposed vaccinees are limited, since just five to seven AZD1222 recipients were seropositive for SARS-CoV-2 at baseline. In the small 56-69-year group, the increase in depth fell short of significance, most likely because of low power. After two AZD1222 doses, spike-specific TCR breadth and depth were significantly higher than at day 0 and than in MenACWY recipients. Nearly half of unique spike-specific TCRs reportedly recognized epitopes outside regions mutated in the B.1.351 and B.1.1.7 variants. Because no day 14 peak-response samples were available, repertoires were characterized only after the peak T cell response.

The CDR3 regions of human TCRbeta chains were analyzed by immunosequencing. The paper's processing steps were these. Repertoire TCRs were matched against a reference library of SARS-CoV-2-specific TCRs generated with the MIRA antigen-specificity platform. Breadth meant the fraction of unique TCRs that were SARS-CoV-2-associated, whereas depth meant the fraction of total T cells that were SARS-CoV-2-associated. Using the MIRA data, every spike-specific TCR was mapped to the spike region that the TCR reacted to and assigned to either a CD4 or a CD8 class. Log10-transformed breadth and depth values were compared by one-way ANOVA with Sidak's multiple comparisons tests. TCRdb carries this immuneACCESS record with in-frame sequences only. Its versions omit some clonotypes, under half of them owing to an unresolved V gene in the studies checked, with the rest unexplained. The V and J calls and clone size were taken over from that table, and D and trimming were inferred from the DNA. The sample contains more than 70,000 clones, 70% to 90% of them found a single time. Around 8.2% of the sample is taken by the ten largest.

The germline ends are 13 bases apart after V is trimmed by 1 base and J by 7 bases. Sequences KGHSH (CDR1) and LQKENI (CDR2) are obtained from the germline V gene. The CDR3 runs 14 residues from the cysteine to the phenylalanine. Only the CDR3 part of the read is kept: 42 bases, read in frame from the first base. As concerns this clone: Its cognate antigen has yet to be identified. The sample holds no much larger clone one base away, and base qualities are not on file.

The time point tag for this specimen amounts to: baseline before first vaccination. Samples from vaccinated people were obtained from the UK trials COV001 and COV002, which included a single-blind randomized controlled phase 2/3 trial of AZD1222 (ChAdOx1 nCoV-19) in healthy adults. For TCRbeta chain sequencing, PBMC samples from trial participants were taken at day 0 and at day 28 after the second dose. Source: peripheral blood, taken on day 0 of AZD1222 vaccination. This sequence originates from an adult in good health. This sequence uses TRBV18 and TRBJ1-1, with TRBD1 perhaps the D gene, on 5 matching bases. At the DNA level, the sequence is TGTGCCAGCTCACCACAGAGTCGGGACGGTGAAGCTTTCTTT. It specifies CASSPQSRDGEAFF.